Each of the 32 T cell receptor beta chains below was sequenced from the same sample in a study of OX40 agonist ivuxolimab in advanced cancers. Method: immunoSEQ multiplex PCR; TCRdb's copy keeps in-frame clones and lacks some. The sample shows over 9,000 clones, over 75% of them seen only once. The sample consisted of CD4+ or CD8+ T cells sorted from blood, taken in a trial of the OX40 agonist ivuxolimab. Receptors originate from an adult with an advanced solid tumor such as melanoma, head and neck, liver or kidney cancer.

This rearrangement joins TRBV9 to TRBJ2-3; TRBD2 agrees at 9 bases. The germline V gene has CDR1 SGDLS and CDR2 YYNGEE. The CDR3 loop spans 16 amino acids. The V gene end was trimmed by 0 bases and the J gene end by 3 bases; junction bases not matched to a gene: 5. The CDR3 coding sequence is TGTGCCAGCAGCGTAGAGGGCGGGGGGGAAACAGATACGCAGTATTTT. Translating it yields CASSVEGGGETDTQYF.

This clone was detected only a few times. The V and J genes are TRBV7-2 and TRBJ2-7; 8 nucleotides line up with TRBD2. The J segment lost 3 bases and the V segment lost 5 bases, leaving 12 bases of the junction unmatched. Germline V lookup: CDR1 SGHTA, CDR2 FQGNSA. The CDR3 length is 16 residues. The CDR3 loop reads CASSQEEAGARYEQYF. The CDR3 DNA sequence: TGTGCCAGCAGCCAAGAGGAAGCGGGGGCCCGCTACGAGCAGTACTTC.

The chain joins TRBV6-5 to TRBJ2-7, with 7 positions matching TRBD1. Germline loops: CDR1 MNHEY, CDR2 SVGAGI. J lost 3 bases, V lost 6 bases, and 8 bases had no gene match. This CDR3 has 14 amino acids. The DNA for the CDR3 is TGTGCCAGCAGGCCCCCGGGACAGAGCTACGAGCAGTACTTC. Translating gives CASRPPGQSYEQYF.

The V and J genes are TRBV9 and TRBJ2-7; D is perhaps TRBD1 (6 bases). Germline V gene sequence: CDR1 SGDLS, CDR2 YYNGEE. Trimming took 3 bases from V and 3 from J, leaving 13 bases between them. There are 14 residues in the CDR3. CDR3 sequence: CASSGGQFDYEQYF. As DNA, the CDR3 is TGTGCCAGCAGCGGAGGACAGTTCGACTACGAGCAGTACTTC.

The sample holds a few counts of this clone. The CDR3 here is CASSSGTGAGANVLTF. The CDR3 nucleotides read TGTGCCAGCAGTTCCGGGACAGGGGCTGGGGCCAACGTCCTGACTTTC. The rearrangement links TRBV27 to TRBJ2-6, with 10 bases that match TRBD1. CDR3 length equals 16 residues. Germline trimming cut 4 bases from V and 2 bases from J; bases unmatched to any gene: 2. CDR1 is MNHEY, CDR2 SMNVEV, per germline (reference sequence).

V gene TRBV1 combines with J gene TRBJ1-5. TRBV1 is shown as a pseudogene. This CDR3 contains 22 residues. CDR3 in DNA: TGCACCAGCAGCCAACAACAGAGCCAAATTAGCATTGGGGAATTAGGCAATCAGCCCCAGCATTTT. Protein: CTSSQQQSQISIGELGNQPQHF.

CDR3 sequence (DNA): TGCGCCAGCAGCTTGGACATCTTGGGTATGGAAGCTTTCTTT. Its translation is CASSLDILGMEAFF. This rearrangement joins TRBV5-1 to TRBJ1-1; D is ambiguous. The CDR3 totals 14 residues. V dropped 0 bases and J dropped 8 bases, with 14 bases sitting between them. The germline CDR1 and CDR2 sequences are SGHRS and YFSETQ.

In this sample, this clone turned up once. The chain links TRBV5-8 to TRBJ2-5; a weak D match, TRBD2 (7 bases). Per the germline V gene, CDR1 is SGHTS and CDR2 is YDEGEE. This CDR3 has 14 amino acids. The V end lost 2 bases, the J end lost 7 bases, and 15 bases lay between the germline ends. This chain's CDR3 is CASSLLGGESTQYF. The CDR3 DNA sequence: TGTGCCAGCAGCTTACTAGGGGGGGAGTCGACCCAGTACTTC.

The rearrangement links TRBV27 to TRBJ1-1, with 8 bases fitting TRBD1. CDR3 length: 11 amino acids. CDR1 MNHEY and CDR2 SMNVEV come from the germline V gene (reference sequence). Trimming removed 8 bases from V and 7 bases from J; junction bases left unmatched: 3. Here the CDR3 reads CASLGQGEAFF. The CDR3 coding sequence is TGTGCCAGCCTCGGACAGGGTGAAGCTTTCTTT.

The chain carries TRBV25-1 and TRBJ2-1; TRBD1 is a possible D gene (6 bases). Trimming took 5 bases from V and 4 from J, leaving 21 bases between them. There are 17 residues in the CDR3. The germline CDR1 and CDR2 sequences are MGHDK and SYGVNS. The DNA for the CDR3 is TGTGCCAGCAGTCAAAGACCCGGGACACCCTTTTACAATGAGCAGTTCTTC. Amino acid sequence: CASSQRPGTPFYNEQFF.

The chain combines TRBV19 with TRBJ1-3; 8 nucleotides align to TRBD1. This CDR3 is built from 15 residues. Germline V gives CDR1 LNHDA, CDR2 SQIVND (reference sequence). V was clipped by 4 bases and J by 4 bases; unmatched bases: 6. CDR3: CASSTGQGTGNTIYF. CDR3 nucleotide sequence: TGTGCCAGTAGTACCGGACAGGGAACGGGAAACACCATATATTTT.

The J gene is TRBJ2-1, the V gene TRBV30; D call uncertain. Deletions cut 5 bases from V and 4 bases from J, with 9 bases between. Germline V gene data show CDR1 as GTSNPN and CDR2 as SVGIG (reference sequence). CDR3 length: 12 residues. CDR3 DNA: TGTGCCTGGGTCCTTGGGTACAATGAGCAGTTCTTC. It yields the protein CAWVLGYNEQFF.

This chain connects TRBV15 to TRBJ2-7; D not resolved. Trimming shortened V by 4 bases and J by 0 bases, and 7 bases separated the two germline ends. CDR3 length: 13 residues. Germline V gene sequence: CDR1 LNHNV, CDR2 YYDKDF (reference sequence). The CDR3 is CATSNRLSYEQYF. The CDR3 DNA reads TGTGCCACCAGCAATCGTCTCTCCTACGAGCAGTACTTC.

This chain uses TRBV5-6 with TRBJ2-5; maybe TRBD2 (5 bases). The CDR3 length is 14 residues. Germline lookup yields CDR1 SGHDT and CDR2 YYEEEE. The germline V and J ends were trimmed by 1 base and 5 bases, with 12 bases remaining between them. The CDR3 sequence is CASSLSFSGETQYF. The DNA for the CDR3 is TGTGCCAGCAGCTTGTCCTTTTCGGGGGAGACCCAGTACTTC.

The chain has TRBV11-3 and TRBJ2-3; either TRBD1 or TRBD2 may fit D (5 bases each). The germline V and J ends were trimmed by 7 bases and 6 bases, with 29 bases remaining between them. Germline CDR1 SGHNT, CDR2 YENEEA. The CDR3 runs 18 residues. The CDR3 DNA sequence: TGTGCCAGCAAAGACAGTGTGACTACCAGACAAGGTGGGGATACGCAGTATTTT. Translated, it gives CASKDSVTTRQGGDTQYF. Drawing the rest from reference TRBV11-3 and TRBJ2-3, the complete variable domain is EAGVVQSPRYKIIEKKQPVAFWCNPISGHNTLYWYLQNLGQGPELLIRYENEEAVDDSQLPKDRFSAERLKGVDSTLKIQPAELGDSAVYLCASKDSVTTRQGGDTQYFGPGTRLTVL.

V usage is TRBV28 and J usage is TRBJ2-6, with D tentatively TRBD1 (5 bases). The CDR3 consists of 20 residues. V lost 6 bases and J 0 bases, leaving 24 bases between the germline ends. Germline-derived CDR1 and CDR2 are MDHEN and SYDVKM. The CDR3 here is CASSITQGSGGDSGANVLTF. The CDR3, as DNA: TGTGCCAGCAGCATAACCCAGGGTTCGGGTGGGGACTCTGGGGCCAACGTCCTGACTTTC.

This clone was detected once. This chain links TRBV7-9 with TRBJ2-7, with 10 positions matching TRBD1. This CDR3 is 16 amino acids long. J lost 4 bases, V lost 3 bases, and 9 bases had no gene match. Germline CDR1 SEHNR, CDR2 FQNEAQ (reference sequence). This CDR3 reads CASSLISGQGIYEQYF. The CDR3 DNA follows: TGTGCCAGCAGCTTGATCTCGGGACAGGGGATTTACGAGCAGTACTTC.

This clone was found once. The chain employs TRBV30 and TRBJ2-7; 13 bases map to TRBD2. CDR3 length: 15 amino acids. Germline V CDR1 and CDR2: GTSNPN, SVGIG (reference sequence). V lost 2 bases and J lost 10; bases outside the gene matches: 11. The CDR3 DNA sequence: TGTGCCTGGAGTAAGATCGGACTAGCGGGGGTCGGACAGTACTTC. Residues: CAWSKIGLAGVGQYF.

The V call is TRBV5-4, the J call TRBJ2-2, with D tentatively TRBD1 (5 bases). V was shortened by 4 bases and J by 10 bases, with 8 bases between the two germline ends. Germline-derived CDR1 and CDR2 are SGHNT and YYREEE (reference sequence). The CDR3 consists of 11 residues. The CDR3, as DNA: TGTGCCAGCAGCGGACACGAGGAGCTGTTTTTT. Protein product: CASSGHEELFF. The entire variable domain, with the rest obtained from reference TRBV5-4 and TRBJ2-2, is as follows: ETGVTQSPTHLIKTRGQQVTLRCSSQSGHNTVSWYQQALGQGPQFIFQYYREEENGRGNFPPRFSGLQFPNYSSELNVNALELDDSALYLCASSGHEELFFGEGSRLTVL.

The rearrangement joins TRBV5-6 to TRBJ1-4; 7 nucleotides agree with TRBD1. V dropped 4 bases and J dropped 4; count of bases not matched to a gene: 10. This CDR3 comprises 16 residues. Germline V gene lookup returns CDR1 SGHDT and CDR2 YYEEEE. CDR3 DNA sequence: TGTGCCAGCAGCCTCACGACAGGGCTTAATAATGAAAAACTGTTTTTT. Residues: CASSLTTGLNNEKLFF.

In the case of this clone: This may arise from a read error, as a much more abundant clone is one base away. This chain joins TRBV7-6 and TRBJ2-3; D ambiguous. Trimming took 1 base from V and 2 from J, leaving 4 bases between them. Looked up from germline, CDR1 is SGHVS and CDR2 is FNYEAQ. This CDR3 contains 13 residues. The CDR3 nucleotides read TGTGCCAGCAGCTTAGGTGACACAGATACGCAGTATTTT. It translates to CASSLGDTDTQYF.

The chain carries TRBV7-4 and TRBJ2-1; D perhaps matches TRBD2 (6 bases). This CDR3 contains 16 residues. Trimming removed 7 bases at V and 8 bases at J, with 24 bases between. CDR1 is SGHVT and CDR2 is SQSDAQ in the germline V gene. This CDR3 is CASTTGGLAETDEQFF. CDR3 DNA sequence: TGTGCCAGCACCACCGGAGGGCTAGCCGAGACCGATGAGCAGTTCTTC.

The chain has TRBV7-3 and TRBJ2-5; D is uncertain. The CDR3 extends over 15 amino acids. Trimming removed 1 base at V and 1 base at J, with 10 bases between. Germline V gene data show CDR1 as SGHTA and CDR2 as FQGTGA. The DNA for the CDR3 is TGTGCCAGCAGCTTAATGCCCGGTTTCCAAGAGACCCAGTACTTC. Residues: CASSLMPGFQETQYF.

The rearrangement links TRBV7-9 to TRBJ2-2, with 8 bases matching TRBD2. CDR3 length: 17 residues. V lost 4 bases, J lost 1 base, and 8 bases stayed unmatched. CDR1 and CDR2 from the germline V gene are SEHNR and FQNEAQ (reference sequence). The CDR3 DNA follows: TGTGCCAGCAGCTCGTCCTCAGCGGGAGTGAACACCGGGGAGCTGTTTTTT. Encoded protein: CASSSSSAGVNTGELFF.

A word on this clone: A read error may account for a junction end that differs from germline. The rearrangement links TRBV4-1 to TRBJ1-5, with 8 nucleotides matching TRBD1. The V gene's germline CDR1 is MGHRA and CDR2 YSYEKL. The CDR3 covers 15 residues. CDR3 protein: CASTQSSGGFQPQHF. The CDR3 DNA follows: TGCGCCAGCACCCAAAGTTCAGGGGGCTTTCAGCCCCAGCATTTT.

The genes are TRBV11-2 and TRBJ2-3, with 10 bases identical to TRBD2. Germline trimming cut 8 bases from V and 6 bases from J; bases unmatched to any gene: 2. This CDR3 is 12 amino acids long. Per the germline V gene, CDR1 is SGHAT and CDR2 is FQNNGV. CDR3 coding DNA: TGTGCCAGCGGTAGCGGGGGGGATACGCAGTATTTT. Residues: CASGSGGDTQYF. Full variable domain (missing parts from reference TRBV11-2 and TRBJ2-3): EAGVAQSPRYKIIEKRQSVAFWCNPISGHATLYWYQQILGQGPKLLIQFQNNGVVDDSQLPKDRFSAERLKGVDSTLKIQPAKLEDSAVYLCASGSGGDTQYFGPGTRLTVL.

The V and J genes are TRBV6-5 and TRBJ2-7, with no clear D. From germline, CDR1 is MNHEY and CDR2 SVGAGI. The CDR3 is made up of 12 amino acids. The germline V and J ends were trimmed by 5 bases and 3 bases, with 8 bases remaining between them. DNA of the CDR3: TGTGCCAGCAGTCCTGACTTCTACGAGCAGTACTTC. Translated, it gives CASSPDFYEQYF.

This clone was counted only a few times. As DNA, the CDR3 is TGTGCCTGGAGTCATACAGGGGACACTGAAGCTTTCTTT. Protein product: CAWSHTGDTEAFF. This chain joins TRBV30 and TRBJ1-1; 7 bases match TRBD1. Germline CDR1 and CDR2: GTSNPN and SVGIG (reference sequence). V was clipped by 2 bases and J by 3 bases; unmatched bases: 3. The CDR3 loop spans 13 amino acids.

V usage is TRBV29-1 and J usage is TRBJ1-2, with D uncertain. There are 12 residues in the CDR3. In germline, CDR1 is SQVTM, CDR2 ANQGSEA. Trimming took off 2 bases at V and 1 base at J, with 5 bases between the two ends. This CDR3 reads CSVEPDNYGYTF. CDR3 DNA sequence: TGCAGCGTTGAACCGGATAACTATGGCTACACCTTC.

This clone was recorded a few times. The chain couples TRBV27 to TRBJ2-3, with a tentative D call TRBD2 (6 bases). The V end was cut by 5 bases, the J end by 4 bases, with 13 bases between. Germline assignment: CDR1 MNHEY and CDR2 SMNVEV (reference sequence). The CDR3 spans 14 residues. DNA for the CDR3: TGTGCCAGCAGTCTGACTAGTTCGGCAGATACGCAGTATTTT. Its translation: CASSLTSSADTQYF.

The V call is TRBV7-9, the J call TRBJ1-2; a weak D match, TRBD1 (5 bases). Per germline, CDR1 SEHNR and CDR2 FQNEAQ (reference sequence). Trimming shortened V by 1 base and J by 6 bases, and 15 bases separated the two germline ends. The CDR3 runs 15 residues. CDR3 in DNA: TGTGCCAGCAGCTTAGGGGGAGGGACGGAGAATGGCTACACCTTC. Residues: CASSLGGGTENGYTF.

This clone is termed large. The V call is TRBV11-3, the J call TRBJ1-1; a possible D gene is TRBD1 (5 bases). CDR3 length: 14 residues. CDR1 and CDR2 (germline): SGHNT, YENEEA. Trimming stripped 3 bases from V and 1 base from J, with 9 bases between. In DNA, the CDR3 is TGTGCCAGCAGCTTCGGGGGATGGAACACTGAAGCTTTCTTT. Protein sequence: CASSFGGWNTEAFF. Using reference TRBV11-3 and TRBJ1-1 for the parts outside the CDR3, the full variable domain is EAGVVQSPRYKIIEKKQPVAFWCNPISGHNTLYWYLQNLGQGPELLIRYENEEAVDDSQLPKDRFSAERLKGVDSTLKIQPAELGDSAVYLCASSFGGWNTEAFFGQGTRLTVV.